This T cell receptor beta chain comes out of a study of cytomegalovirus exposure and HLA in healthy donors. As for the study in general: Earlier work reported approximately 110 million unique TCR beta sequences from some 180 million T cells.

The PCR contained 60 Vbeta and 13 Jbeta primers. Some clones are missing from TCRdb's copy, which holds only in-frame ones; the method was immunoSEQ multiplex PCR. This sample yields approximately 110,000 clones, of which 73% are seen a single time; approximately 8.4% belongs to the top ten. Between the trimmed V and J ends, which lost 4 bases and 6 bases, there was a span of 26 bases. The CDR3 totals 17 residues. From germline, CDR1 is SGHRS and CDR2 YFSETQ. The source material was PBMCs. The sequence was obtained from a man between 40 and 49 years old in good health and CMV-seronegative. The chain employs TRBV5-1 and TRBJ2-7; D perhaps matches TRBD2 (5 bases). CDR3 protein: CASSPPPVGDRSLEQYF. The CDR3 bases are TGCGCCAGCAGCCCTCCCCCCGTCGGGGATAGGTCTCTCGAGCAGTACTTC.